A selection of T cell receptor beta chains follows, all from one sample in a study of metastatic and nonmetastatic thyroid tumors. TCRdb re-clonotyped the PCR reads through MiXCR. The data contain approximately 20,000 clones, 28% of them singletons. Sequencing used tumor tissue. These receptors all stem from a female donor with papillary thyroid cancer or a benign thyroid nodule (not recorded which). Some clones in this sample may be carry-over from other donors' samples. Each CDR3 is given with its conserved first and last residue. The size entry is marked missing in some rows and otherwise reads once, few, many or a size class.

>TRBJ1-1|TRBV4-2|medium-sized
CASSQGVMVEAFF
>TRBJ1-5|TRBV20-1|many
CSASLGALNNQPQHF
>TRBJ1-1|TRBV6-1|medium-sized
CASSGQGYTEAFF
>TRBJ2-7|TRBV19|few
CASRRTGGAYEQYF
>TRBJ2-7|TRBV27|few
CASTTQMGAEQYF
>TRBJ1-2|TRBV30|-
CAWSALDTPYYGYTF
>TRBJ2-2|TRBV11-1|few
CASSSDNRGLSGELFF
>TRBJ2-7|TRBV19|once
CASSGRPQHNPESREYYF
>TRBJ1-5|TRBV7-2|-
CASSSQGRPNQPQHF
>TRBJ1-5|TRBV6-1|few
CASHQPSAGNQPQHF
>TRBJ2-7|TRBV12-3/TRBV12-4|-
CASSLERGSYEQYF
>TRBJ1-1|TRBV10-1|medium-sized
CASSESCLVNTEAFF
>TRBJ2-7|TRBV2|many
CASRRNRGRLTGDYEQYF
>TRBJ2-7|TRBV6-1|-
CASTYTTSGSHEQYF
>TRBJ2-3|TRBV11-3|-
CASSLTPDTQYF
>TRBJ1-2|TRBV6-1|few
CASSPGTGSYTF
>TRBJ2-7|TRBV9|medium-sized
CASTFKGGEQYF
>TRBJ2-7|TRBV15|medium-sized
CATSRGLTGGRYEQYF
>TRBJ2-1|TRBV6-5|few
CASSWGAPYNEQFF
>TRBJ2-1|TRBV6-1|-
CASRKGEAYNEQFF
>TRBJ2-7|TRBV6-1|few
CASIESSSYEQYF
>TRBJ2-7|TRBV28|many
CASSLLVSLGLAGGPFHEQYF
>TRBJ2-2|TRBV30|-
CAWTSQRTGELFF
>TRBJ2-1|TRBV20-1|medium-sized
CSATVSQDLGEQFF
>TRBJ1-3|TRBV18|many
CASSPTAASGNTIYF
>TRBJ2-1|TRBV10-1|many
CASSGQGAGYNEQFF
>TRBJ2-6|TRBV27|many
CASSPRASVHSGANVLTF
>TRBJ2-7|TRBV7-2|-
CASTGEAGGYEQYF
>TRBJ1-5|TRBV28|-
CASSSGQGGQPQHF
>TRBJ2-7|TRBV3-1|medium-sized
CASSQVPLGSGTAYEQYF
>TRBJ2-7|TRBV5-1|-
CASSWLADYEQYF